Detailed here is one T cell receptor (beta chain). Its specificity is not known. The sample originates from a study of T-cell reconstitution after alpha-beta-depleted transplantation in children. Study results and caveats: T-cell counts and diversity at one year following transplant were attributed mainly to newly produced T cells. Expanded graft clones numbering several hundred reportedly gave rise to alpha-beta T cells about two months after transplant. Elevated TCRbeta diversity at day 60 was traced, in some patients, to surviving recipient T cells and thymic progenitors.

A library of TCRbeta sequences, prepared with unique molecular identifiers, was generated. In TCRdb, the PCR reads were re-called with MiXCR into one record per CDR3 protein. The sample has approximately 630,000 distinct CDR3 sequences, around 12% seen once. CDR1 is SQVTM and CDR2 is ANQGSEA in the germline V gene. This CDR3 is built from 13 residues. V lost 3 bases and J lost 2, with 8 bases in between. The chain combines TRBV29-1 with TRBJ2-1; no definite D call. This sequence originates from a girl aged 2-15 years with congenital amegakaryocytic thrombocytopenia, due to receive a stem cell transplant. Source: PBMCs, taken before TCRalphabeta/CD19-depleted stem cell transplant. The CDR3 reads CSVEGVPYNEQFF. CDR3 bases: TGCAGCGTTGAGGGTGTTCCCTACAATGAGCAGTTCTTC.